The TCR beta chain described here comes from a study of blood T cell repertoires in COVID-19. For the study at large: PBMCs, B-cell-depleted T cells, or T cells provided the cDNA or gDNA that made up the material.

This clone was detected once. The V end was cut by 5 bases, the J end by 2 bases, with 7 bases between. The CDR3 totals 13 residues. Authors' methods: It was from reference gene primer amplification that nucleated cell counts were estimated. TCRdb's copy holds only in-frame clones and misses some; the assay was immunoSEQ multiplex PCR. V and J calls and clone size are those listed in that table; D and trimming were worked out from the DNA. This sample has fewer than 250,000 clones, with over 75% found just once. The specimen sequenced was peripheral blood. The V and J genes are TRBV12-3 or TRBV12-4 and TRBJ2-4, with D perhaps TRBD2 (6 bases). This receptor was obtained from a woman aged 50 to 65 with acute or convalescent COVID-19. The CDR3 coding sequence is TGTGCCAGCAGTCGGGGGTCCAAAAACATTCAGTACTTC. Residues: CASSRGSKNIQYF.